This T cell receptor beta chain was recorded in a study of cytomegalovirus exposure and HLA in healthy donors. General study points: Prediction of most subjects' HLA-A and HLA-B alleles by TCR beta sequences was reportedly accurate. Owing to their indistinguishability, certain V segments, notably TRBV6-2 and TRBV6-3, were excluded. Previously analyzed data showed that most TCR beta V segments were productive at a frequency of about 87% or about 30%. There were some public TCRs occurring in many donors, but most TCR sequences were rare.

This clone was observed a single time. Antigen: not known. Trimming pared 6 bases from V and 4 bases from J, leaving 12 bases between. CDR3 length: 13 residues. Germline loops: CDR1 MDHEN, CDR2 SYDVKM. The PCR was carried out with 60 Vbeta primers and 13 Jbeta primers. Produced via immunoSEQ multiplex PCR; TCRdb's table is partial and in-frame only. Of some 170,000 clones detected, about 80% appear once; the ten largest clones hold under 8%. The sequenced material came from PBMCs. The TCR sequence derives from a man aged 40-49 years in good health and CMV-seropositive. V is TRBV28 and J is TRBJ2-5; D uncertain. CDR3: CASSRNPGETQYF. CDR3 sequence (DNA): TGTGCCAGCAGCCGAAACCCCGGAGAGACCCAGTACTTC.